The T cell receptor beta chain under discussion was sequenced for a study of shared clonotypes between healthy human individuals. Study at large: Donors had three CD4 naive, three CD4 memory, two CD8 naive and one CD8 memory plate apiece.

The CDR3 is 17 residues long. The V end was cut by 0 bases, the J end by 0 bases, with 14 bases between. Germline CDR1 is SGDLS and CDR2 is YYNGEE. Sequenced by immunoSEQ multiplex PCR; TCRdb stores in-frame clones only, minus some. The data contain 2 million to 3 million clones, roughly 93% of them singletons. General observations from the study: Several donors showed sharing of around 5.3% of naive CD4 clonotypes. The authors sampled blood alone, and tissue repertoires likely differ.

Participating donors were healthy, HIV-negative adults free of recent acute infections or vaccinations. As to this clone: No antigen is known for it.

The gene calls are TRBV9 and TRBJ2-3; D is unresolved. The sample consisted of naive CD4+ T cells from PBMCs. Subset: CD45RA+ positively selected. The receptor was isolated from a man between 18 and 29 years old in good health. Some clones in this sample may be carry-over from other donors' samples. The CDR3 protein is CASSVAFPITSTDTQYF. The CDR3 coding sequence is TGTGCCAGCAGCGTAGCGTTTCCGATTACTAGCACAGATACGCAGTATTTT.